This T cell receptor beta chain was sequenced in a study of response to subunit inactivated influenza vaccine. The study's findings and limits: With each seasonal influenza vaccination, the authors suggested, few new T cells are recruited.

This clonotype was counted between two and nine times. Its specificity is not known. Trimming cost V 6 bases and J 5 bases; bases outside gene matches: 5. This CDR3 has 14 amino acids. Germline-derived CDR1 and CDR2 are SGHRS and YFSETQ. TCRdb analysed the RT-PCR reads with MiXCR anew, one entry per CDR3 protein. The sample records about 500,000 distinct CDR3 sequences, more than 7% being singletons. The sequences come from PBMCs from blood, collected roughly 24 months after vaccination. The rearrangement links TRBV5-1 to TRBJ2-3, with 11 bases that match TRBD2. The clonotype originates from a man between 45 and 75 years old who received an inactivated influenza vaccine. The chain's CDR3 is CASNTGTSGDTQYF. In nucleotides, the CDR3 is TGCGCCAGCAACACAGGGACTAGCGGAGATACGCAGTATTTT. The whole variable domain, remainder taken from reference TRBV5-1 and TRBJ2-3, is KAGVTQTPRYLIKTRGQQVTLSCSPISGHRSVSWYQQTPGQGLQFLFEYFSETQRNKGNFPGRFSGRQFSNSRSEMNVSTLELGDSALYLCASNTGTSGDTQYFGPGTRLTVL.